This TCR beta chain was identified in a study of T cell responses to AZD1222 COVID-19 vaccine. Produced via immunoSEQ multiplex PCR; TCRdb's table is partial and in-frame only. Of roughly 100,000 clones in the sample, roughly 90% were seen once. Study-wide results and caveats: Sampling captured repertoires only after the peak T cell response. Along spike, vaccine-associated CD4 TCRs were found throughout, with dominance at 160-218 and 743-854. There were mostly white British donors and more females than males, and clonal diversity was possibly underestimated.

Comments on this clone: Antigen: not known.

Specimen: peripheral blood, collected on day 0 of AZD1222 vaccination. This receptor was obtained from an adult in good health.

The CDR3 spells CASSEKDRGKAFF. CDR3 sequence (DNA): TGTGCCAGCAGTGAAAAAGACAGGGGCAAAGCTTTCTTT. The chain links TRBV6-1 to TRBJ1-1; TRBD1 matches at 8 bases. The CDR3 has 13 amino acids. Germline CDR1 MNHNS, CDR2 SASEGT. V was clipped by 2 bases and J by 9 bases; unmatched bases: 5.